These 12 T cell receptor beta chains originate from one sample sequenced in a study of T cell changes during pregnancy in multiple sclerosis. Measured with immunoSEQ multiplex PCR; TCRdb has only the in-frame clones, and not every one. The sample lists fewer than 35,000 clones; roughly 89% were seen once. The material sequenced was CD4+ T cells from peripheral blood mononuclear cells, taken in the third trimester of pregnancy. The receptors here all came from a female donor in good health, enrolled as a control in a pregnancy study.

The chain has TRBV19 and TRBJ2-2, with 9 nucleotides matching TRBD2. The CDR3 has 18 residues. V lost 6 bases and J lost 4; bases outside the gene matches: 15. CDR1 and CDR2 (germline): LNHDA, SQIVND (reference sequence). The CDR3 sequence: CASSPPFGTSKFTGELFF. CDR3 DNA: TGTGCCAGTAGCCCCCCCTTCGGGACTAGCAAATTCACCGGGGAGCTGTTTTTT.

The CDR3 coding sequence is TGTGCCTGGAGTGTTTCGTGGTCTTCTAAGAATTCACCCCTCCACTTT. This encodes CAWSVSWSSKNSPLHF. The chain is built from TRBV30 and TRBJ1-6, with D hard to call. The CDR3 contains 16 residues. The V gene's germline CDR1 is GTSNPN and CDR2 SVGIG (reference sequence). V lost 0 bases and J lost 7, with 16 bases in between. Full variable domain (missing parts from reference TRBV30 and TRBJ1-6): SQTIHQWPATLVQPVGSPLSLECTVEGTSNPNLYWYRQAAGRGLQLLFYSVGIGQISSEVPQNLSASRPQDRQFILSSKKLLLSDSGFYLCAWSVSWSSKNSPLHFGNGTRLTVT.

For this clone: This specimen includes other DNA sequences encoding the same CDR3. This sequence joins TRBV2 and TRBJ2-5; TRBD2 matches 12 bases. From germline, CDR1 is SNHLY and CDR2 FYNNEI. The CDR3 spans 15 residues. V was pared by 4 bases and J by 4 bases, with 4 bases of the junction left unmatched. This chain's CDR3 is CASSVGLAGRETQYF. The DNA for the CDR3 is TGTGCCAGCAGTGTTGGACTAGCGGGACGAGAGACCCAGTACTTC.

This chain uses TRBV7-9 with TRBJ1-2; D uncertain. This CDR3 is built from 16 residues. Germline V gives CDR1 SEHNR, CDR2 FQNEAQ (reference sequence). The V end lost 7 bases, the J end lost 0 bases, and 18 bases lay between the germline ends. This CDR3 reads CASTEIRHFANYGYTF. CDR3 nucleotides: TGTGCCAGCACCGAGATCAGGCACTTCGCTAACTATGGCTACACCTTC.

The chain recombines TRBV5-6 with TRBJ1-1, with 9 bases lining up with TRBD1. The CDR3 sequence is 17 residues long. With V trimmed by 4 bases and J by 2 bases, 12 bases remained unmatched. From germline, CDR1 is SGHDT and CDR2 YYEEEE. For the CDR3, the DNA is TGTGCCAGCAGCCTGTATGGACAGGGGCGGTCCAACACTGAAGCTTTCTTT. Protein product: CASSLYGQGRSNTEAFF.

The genes are TRBV7-2 and TRBJ2-2, with 7 bases aligning to TRBD1. This CDR3 spans 15 amino acids. Germline V gene lookup returns CDR1 SGHTA and CDR2 FQGNSA. The V gene end was trimmed by 2 bases and the J gene end by 4 bases; junction bases not matched to a gene: 4. The CDR3 is CASSLSQGSTGELFF. CDR3 coding DNA: TGTGCCAGCAGCTTATCACAGGGGAGCACCGGGGAGCTGTTTTTT.

The J gene is TRBJ2-7, the V gene TRBV11-2; D not certain. CDR1 and CDR2 (germline): SGHAT, FQNNGV. The CDR3 totals 14 residues. Trimming removed 2 bases from V and 2 bases from J, with 10 bases in between. The CDR3 sequence: CASSLSPAAYEQYF. The CDR3 DNA follows: TGTGCCAGCAGCTTATCCCCCGCAGCCTACGAGCAGTACTTC. The full variable domain, with the rest looked up from reference TRBV11-2 and TRBJ2-7, is EAGVAQSPRYKIIEKRQSVAFWCNPISGHATLYWYQQILGQGPKLLIQFQNNGVVDDSQLPKDRFSAERLKGVDSTLKIQPAKLEDSAVYLCASSLSPAAYEQYFGPGTRLTVT.

This rearrangement joins TRBV5-3 to TRBJ2-1; 8 bases are a match to TRBD1. TRBV5-3 is an ORF, and what it does is uncertain. V trimming: 4 bases; J trimming: 7 bases; junction bases outside the gene matches: 10. The CDR3 is 15 amino acids. Here the CDR3 reads CARSTGQGLKNEQFF. The CDR3 DNA reads as TGTGCCAGAAGCACCGGACAGGGTCTGAAGAATGAGCAGTTCTTC.

The V gene is TRBV27, the J gene TRBJ2-7; 8 bases are a match to TRBD2. The J segment lost 5 bases and the V segment lost 7 bases, leaving 10 bases of the junction unmatched. The germline CDR1 and CDR2 sequences are MNHEY and SMNVEV (reference sequence). The CDR3 consists of 14 residues. Written as DNA, the CDR3 is TGTGCCAGCAACAGAGCGGGAGTATATAACGAGCAGTACTTC. Translated: CASNRAGVYNEQYF.

The chain carries TRBV7-2 and TRBJ2-6; D gene ambiguous. Per germline, CDR1 SGHTA and CDR2 FQGNSA. V lost 0 bases to trimming and J lost 1 base, with 7 bases between them. The CDR3 has 16 residues. DNA of the CDR3: TGTGCCAGCAGCTTAGCGAGCAGGTCTGGGGCCAACGTCCTGACTTTC. Translating it yields CASSLASRSGANVLTF. Looking up the rest from reference TRBV7-2 and TRBJ2-6 gives the full variable domain: GAGVSQSPSNKVTEKGKDVELRCDPISGHTALYWYRQSLGQGLEFLIYFQGNSAPDKSGLPSDRFSAERTGGSVSTLTIQRTQQEDSAVYLCASSLASRSGANVLTFGAGSRLTVL.

The chain links TRBV5-4 to TRBJ2-1, with a possible D match to TRBD2 (6 bases). V gave up 1 base and J gave up 5 bases, with 13 bases separating them. The V gene's germline CDR1 is SGHNT and CDR2 YYREEE (reference sequence). CDR3 length: 15 residues. The CDR3 is CASSLSRDQNNEQFF. The CDR3 DNA reads as TGTGCCAGCAGCTTGTCGCGGGATCAAAACAATGAGCAGTTCTTC.

The table lists this clone with a few counts. The chain recombines TRBV5-6 with TRBJ2-5; maybe TRBD1 (7 bases). Germline V gene lookup returns CDR1 SGHDT and CDR2 YYEEEE. This CDR3 contains 14 residues. The V end lost 0 bases, the J end lost 7 bases, and 13 bases lay between the germline ends. CDR3 DNA sequence: TGTGCCAGCAGCTTGGAGAGGGGGCGGGGGACCCAGTACTTC. Translation gives CASSLERGRGTQYF.